These 2 T cell receptor beta chains were sequenced from one sample in a study of T cell repertoires in ileal Crohn's disease. Method: immunoSEQ multiplex PCR; TCRdb's copy keeps in-frame clones and lacks some. The repertoire includes approximately 14,000 clones, 78% of them detected once, and roughly 4% sits in the top ten. Time point noted: neoterminal ileum biopsy at postoperative endoscopy, about 6 months after surgery. Sequenced input: ileal tissue. Source of these receptors: an adult with Crohn's disease.

A remark on this clone: The sample carries other DNA sequences with the same CDR3. The chain uses TRBV18 and TRBJ1-1; D gene uncertain. V was clipped by 2 bases and J by 0 bases, with 4 bases between them. The CDR3 totals 13 residues. Germline values: CDR1 KGHSH, CDR2 LQKENI. The CDR3 nucleotides are TGTGCCAGCTCACCAGGACTGAACACTGAAGCTTTCTTT. Translated, it gives CASSPGLNTEAFF.

CDR3 bases: TGTGCCAGCAGCTTAGTCCCCCATCAAGAGACCCAGTACTTC. It specifies CASSLVPHQETQYF. The chain has TRBV7-2 and TRBJ2-5, with D hard to call. This CDR3 comprises 14 residues. Germline V gives CDR1 SGHTA, CDR2 FQGNSA. V gave up 1 base and J gave up 2 bases, with 8 bases separating them.